What follows are 25 T cell receptor beta chains derived from one specimen sequenced in a study of shared clonotypes between healthy human individuals. TCRdb's copy holds only in-frame clones and misses some; the assay was immunoSEQ multiplex PCR. This table has roughly 2.5 million clones, roughly 92% appearing once. The material sequenced was naive CD4+ T cells sorted from blood. Noted subset: CD45RA+ positively selected. Every receptor here comes from a man between 18 and 35 years old in good health.

This clone was found once. The CDR3 loop reads CASRGLVGGKDSPLHF. The CDR3 bases are TGTGCCAGCAGGGGTTTAGTGGGGGGGAAAGATTCACCCCTCCACTTT. The chain employs TRBV6-6 and TRBJ1-6; D might be TRBD1 (5 bases). V gave up 6 bases and J gave up 8 bases, with 20 bases separating them. The CDR3 consists of 16 residues. CDR1 and CDR2 (germline): MNHNY, SVGAGI (reference sequence).

This chain joins TRBV10-3 and TRBJ2-3; D might be TRBD2 (5 bases). This CDR3 spans 15 amino acids. Germline V gene lookup returns CDR1 ENHRY and CDR2 SYGVKD. Trimming left V 0 bases short and J 3 bases short, with 10 bases between. The CDR3, as DNA: TGTGCCATCAGTGAGTCGGTAGCGAGGACAGATACGCAGTATTTT. Its protein product is CAISESVARTDTQYF.

J is TRBJ2-5 and V is TRBV2; 9 bases are a match to TRBD2. The CDR3 extends over 16 amino acids. Germline V gene lookup returns CDR1 SNHLY and CDR2 FYNNEI. The trim removed 2 bases at V and 7 bases at J, leaving 11 bases unmatched. The CDR3 nucleotides are TGTGCCAGCAGTGAAAGTGGACTAGCGACCTGGAGGACCCAGTACTTC. Amino acids: CASSESGLATWRTQYF.

The chain recombines TRBV6-6 with TRBJ2-2, with D unresolved. CDR1 MNHNY and CDR2 SVGAGI come from the germline V gene (reference sequence). CDR3 length: 13 residues. The V and J ends lost 7 bases and 4 bases respectively, with 10 bases between them. The CDR3 DNA reads as TGTGCCAGCACCCCGCGGAGCACCGGGGAGCTGTTTTTT. It codes for CASTPRSTGELFF.

The chain carries TRBV2 and TRBJ2-1, with 9 bases matching TRBD1. Germline lookup yields CDR1 SNHLY and CDR2 FYNNEI. This CDR3 has 15 amino acids. The V segment lost 4 bases and the J segment 7 bases; nucleotides outside the gene matches: 8. The CDR3 here is CASSGDRGVLNEQFF. CDR3 nucleotide sequence: TGTGCCAGCAGTGGAGACAGGGGGGTGCTTAATGAGCAGTTCTTC.

V gene TRBV10-3 combines with J gene TRBJ2-5; D might be TRBD1 or TRBD2, each matching 5 bases. CDR3 length equals 14 residues. With 4 bases removed from V and 4 bases from J, the gap between germline ends came to 13 bases. The germline CDR1 and CDR2 sequences are ENHRY and SYGVKD. CDR3: CAISVSGPRETQYF. CDR3 bases: TGTGCCATCAGTGTCTCGGGACCGAGAGAGACCCAGTACTTC.

The chain joins TRBV7-2 to TRBJ1-3; possibly TRBD1 for D (5 bases). Germline V gene data show CDR1 as SGHTA and CDR2 as FQGNSA. There are 17 residues in the CDR3. The V end lost 4 bases, the J end lost 0 bases, and 16 bases lay between the germline ends. The CDR3: CASSYSGTLGSGNTIYF. In nucleotides, the CDR3 is TGTGCCAGCAGCTACTCCGGGACGCTCGGCTCTGGAAACACCATATATTTT.

In its sample, this clone was seen once. The rearrangement joins TRBV5-1 to TRBJ2-5; TRBD1 matches at 9 bases. Germline V CDR1 and CDR2: SGHRS, YFSETQ. Unmatched junction bases numbered 20, after V lost 4 bases and J lost 7 bases. This CDR3 comprises 18 residues. The DNA for the CDR3 is TGCGCCAGCAGCCCCTTCCCGGGACAGGGTACGGCTTTTGGGACCCAGTACTTC. As protein: CASSPFPGQGTAFGTQYF.

The gene calls are TRBV20-1 and TRBJ2-5; D ambiguous. CDR1 is DFQATT, CDR2 SNEGSKA, per germline (reference sequence). With 5 bases removed from V and 5 bases from J, the gap between germline ends came to 9 bases. The CDR3 runs to 11 residues. The CDR3 nucleotides read TGCAGTGCTGCTGTCGTGGAGACCCAGTACTTC. It encodes CSAAVVETQYF.

Regarding this clone: The sample carries other DNA sequences with the same CDR3. The chain joins TRBV18 to TRBJ2-3; D is ambiguous. The CDR3 runs to 13 residues. Trimming took 3 bases from V and 3 from J, leaving 7 bases between them. Germline assignment: CDR1 KGHSH and CDR2 LQKENI. DNA of the CDR3: TGTGCCAGCTCACCCCCTTCGACAGATACGCAGTATTTT. Encoded protein: CASSPPSTDTQYF.

CDR3 sequence reads: CASSYGIAGDTDTQYF. The CDR3 region has the DNA TGTGCCAGCAGTTACGGGATAGCGGGGGACACAGATACGCAGTATTTT. The chain joins TRBV6-5 to TRBJ2-3, with 9 bases matching TRBD2. V was pared by 2 bases and J by 2 bases, with 5 bases of the junction left unmatched. Germline lookup yields CDR1 MNHEY and CDR2 SVGAGI. The CDR3 has 16 residues.

The gene calls are TRBV10-2 and TRBJ1-4; D is possibly TRBD1 (6 bases). This CDR3 has 13 residues. Germline V gives CDR1 WSHSY, CDR2 SAAADI. Trimming cost V 10 bases and J 5 bases, with 14 bases left between them. The CDR3 reads CATQTGLNEKLFF. The CDR3 nucleotides are TGCGCCACCCAAACAGGGCTGAATGAAAAACTGTTTTTT.

This clone was counted once. The gene calls are TRBV21-1 and TRBJ1-1; the table assigns TRBD1, which was not confirmed against the DNA. TRBV21-1 has pseudogene status. The CDR3 covers 13 residues. The CDR3 spells CASSKCTDTEAFF. The CDR3 DNA reads as TGTGCCAGCAGCAAGTGTACAGACACTGAAGCTTTCTTT.

The chain employs TRBV7-9 and TRBJ2-2; D is possibly TRBD1 (6 bases). Looked up from germline, CDR1 is SEHNR and CDR2 is FQNEAQ (reference sequence). The V end lost 4 bases, the J end lost 0 bases, and 12 bases lay between the germline ends. The CDR3 spans 16 residues. The CDR3 sequence is CASSSLRTANTGELFF. CDR3 DNA sequence: TGTGCCAGCAGCTCATTACGGACAGCGAACACCGGGGAGCTGTTTTTT.

The rearrangement uses TRBV28 and TRBJ1-1; D is ambiguous. There are 13 residues in the CDR3. Germline assignment: CDR1 MDHEN and CDR2 SYDVKM. V lost 5 bases and J 8 bases, leaving 15 bases between the germline ends. In DNA, the CDR3 is TGTGCCAGCAGTATCCGAGTCCAGACCGAAGCTTTCTTT. Amino acid sequence: CASSIRVQTEAFF.

The J gene is TRBJ2-3, the V gene TRBV6-5; no clear D. V was pared by 5 bases and J by 1 base, with 10 bases between. CDR3 length: 14 residues. Germline V gene data show CDR1 as MNHEY and CDR2 as SVGAGI. The CDR3 DNA reads as TGTGCCAGCAGTGGTAGAAAAGGCACAGATACGCAGTATTTT. Protein: CASSGRKGTDTQYF.

V and J are TRBV4-3 and TRBJ2-7; possibly TRBD1 for D (5 bases). The germline V gene has CDR1 LGHNA and CDR2 YSLEER. V lost 0 bases to trimming and J lost 4 bases, with 19 bases between them. The CDR3 covers 17 residues. The CDR3 nucleotides read TGCGCCAGCAGCCAAGATCTGAAAAAGGGGCGAGGATACGAGCAGTACTTC. Protein: CASSQDLKKGRGYEQYF.

This CDR3 is CASGFASGTDTQYF. The CDR3 DNA follows: TGTGCTAGTGGTTTTGCCTCCGGCACAGATACGCAGTATTTT. V is TRBV12-5 and J is TRBJ2-3; D unresolved. The V gene's germline CDR1 is LGHNT and CDR2 FRNRAP. The CDR3 is made up of 14 amino acids. V was clipped by 3 bases and J by 1 base, with 8 bases between them.

The chain uses TRBV6-5 and TRBJ2-1; 8 bases agree with TRBD1. The V gene end was trimmed by 5 bases and the J gene end by 9 bases; junction bases not matched to a gene: 6. The CDR3 covers 13 residues. Germline V CDR1 and CDR2: MNHEY, SVGAGI. CDR3 coding DNA: TGTGCCAGCAGTCCAGGGGGCTGGGGTGAGCAGTTCTTC. Its protein product is CASSPGGWGEQFF.

Worth noting for this clone: The sample has other DNA sequences that encode this CDR3 too. The J gene is TRBJ2-3, the V gene TRBV11-2, with D unclear. V lost 4 bases and J lost 3, with 5 bases in between. Germline V gene sequence: CDR1 SGHAT, CDR2 FQNNGV. The CDR3 covers 12 residues. Written as DNA, the CDR3 is TGTGCCAGCAGCTGGGGTACAGATACGCAGTATTTT. It specifies CASSWGTDTQYF.

This chain uses TRBV6-5 with TRBJ2-5; possible D gene TRBD2, 7 bases. The germline gives CDR1 MNHEY, CDR2 SVGAGI. V was pared by 2 bases and J by 4 bases, with 14 bases between. This CDR3 contains 15 residues. CDR3: CASSYDGGASETQYF. CDR3 nucleotides: TGTGCCAGCAGTTACGATGGGGGGGCCTCAGAGACCCAGTACTTC.

V gene TRBV27 combines with J gene TRBJ2-3; 9 bases map to TRBD2. Losses at the gene ends were 10 bases for V and 4 bases for J; bases not matched to a gene: 18. Per the germline V gene, CDR1 is MNHEY and CDR2 is SMNVEV (reference sequence). CDR3 length equals 17 residues. The CDR3 sequence: CATRGLALSLLPDTQYF. The CDR3 nucleotides read TGTGCCACCAGGGGACTAGCTCTGTCCTTGCTCCCAGATACGCAGTATTTT.

The CDR3 DNA sequence: TGTGCCAGCTCACAACAGGTCCTCACAGATACGCAGTATTTT. It specifies CASSQQVLTDTQYF. The chain couples TRBV18 to TRBJ2-3, with a tentative D call TRBD1 (5 bases). The CDR3 loop spans 14 amino acids. CDR1 and CDR2 from the germline V gene are KGHSH and LQKENI. Trimming took off 4 bases at V and 2 bases at J, with 10 bases between the two ends. Full variable domain (outside the CDR3, taken from reference TRBV18 and TRBJ2-3): NAGVMQNPRHLVRRRGQEARLRCSPMKGHSHVYWYRQLPEEGLKFMVYLQKENIIDESGMPKERFSAEFPKEGPSILRIQQVVRGDSAAYFCASSQQVLTDTQYFGPGTRLTVL.

The gene calls are TRBV7-2 and TRBJ2-1; TRBD2 agrees at 10 bases. This CDR3 has 17 amino acids. Germline assignment: CDR1 SGHTA and CDR2 FQGNSA. V lost 2 bases to trimming and J lost 2 bases; unmatched junction nucleotides: 6. CDR3 DNA sequence: TGTGCCAGCAGCTTAACCAGGGGACTAGCGCCCTACAATGAGCAGTTCTTC. It translates to CASSLTRGLAPYNEQFF.

The chain employs TRBV7-9 and TRBJ1-3; weak D call: TRBD1 (5 bases). The CDR3 spans 16 residues. Trimming shortened V by 5 bases and J by 4 bases, and 18 bases separated the two germline ends. CDR1 is SEHNR and CDR2 is FQNEAQ in the germline V gene (reference sequence). The CDR3 region is CASSAKGRGKGNTIYF. CDR3 coding DNA: TGTGCCAGCAGCGCGAAGGGGCGAGGGAAAGGAAACACCATATATTTT.